Listed below are T cell receptor beta chains from one sample, sequenced in a study of blood T cells in healthy people across ages. TCRdb processed the 5' RACE reads anew with MiXCR; each CDR3 protein has one entry. Of about 1 million distinct CDR3 sequences listed, 45% were seen once; the top ten hold 15% to 20%. Input material: blood. The source of these receptors is a woman between 55 and 75 years old in good health. Each CDR3 is given with its conserved first and last residue. Clone size is given for some rows only: seen once, a few or many times, or a class if the clone is expanded.

j_gene | len | v_gene | abundance | CDR3aa
TRBJ2-1 | 17 | TRBV5-1 | . | CASSLGRAGGSYNEQFF
TRBJ2-5 | 16 | TRBV5-1 | large | CASSPASDGSQETQYF
TRBJ2-1 | 14 | TRBV27 | . | CASSWGGSYKEQFF
TRBJ2-5 | 16 | TRBV5-1 | . | CASRPSGNRIRETQYF
TRBJ2-5 | 15 | TRBV11-2 | few | CASSLDSSGSQVWYF
TRBJ2-5 | 14 | TRBV28 | once | CASSMDRGPETQYF
. | 17 | TRBV6-5 | . | CASSYSGASGSWDEQYF
TRBJ1-2 | 14 | TRBV20-1 | few | CSARDRGQGYGYTF
TRBJ2-5 | 13 | TRBV29-1 | . | CSGSGRAKNEQYF
TRBJ2-3 | 15 | TRBV7-4 | few | CASSVGTGCADTQYF
TRBJ2-1 | 14 | TRBV20-1 | . | CSAIAGGLYNEQFF
TRBJ1-2 | 14 | TRBV4-1 | . | CASSQSGVNYGYTF
TRBJ2-3 | 17 | TRBV2 | . | CASSETLSGRAWDTQYF
TRBJ2-7 | 15 | TRBV9 | few | CASSVDGTSSYEQYF
TRBJ1-3 | 11 | TRBV20-1 | . | CSADRGNTIYF
TRBJ1-2 | 16 | TRBV15 | . | CATSRGIAKTLYDYTF
TRBJ2-1 | 17 | TRBV20-1 | . | CSAREGQGISSYNEQFF
TRBJ2-3 | 13 | TRBV29-1 | . | CSVIAGVADTQYF
TRBJ2-1 | 17 | TRBV12-3/TRBV12-4 | . | CASSFGLAAVGYNEQFF
TRBJ1-1 | 15 | TRBV27 | . | CASSWGTGANTEAFF
TRBJ2-1 | 13 | TRBV27 | few | CASRGQEGNEQFF
TRBJ1-1 | 13 | TRBV9 | . | CASSVVGSTEAFF
TRBJ2-1 | 15 | TRBV9 | . | CASGVAGGPSDEQFF
TRBJ2-3 | 17 | TRBV6-5 | once | CASSYRNDRARTDTQYF
TRBJ2-7 | 16 | TRBV6-5 | . | CASSPLAGVKSYEQYF
TRBJ1-1 | 14 | TRBV3-1 | . | CASSLGGVVTEAFF